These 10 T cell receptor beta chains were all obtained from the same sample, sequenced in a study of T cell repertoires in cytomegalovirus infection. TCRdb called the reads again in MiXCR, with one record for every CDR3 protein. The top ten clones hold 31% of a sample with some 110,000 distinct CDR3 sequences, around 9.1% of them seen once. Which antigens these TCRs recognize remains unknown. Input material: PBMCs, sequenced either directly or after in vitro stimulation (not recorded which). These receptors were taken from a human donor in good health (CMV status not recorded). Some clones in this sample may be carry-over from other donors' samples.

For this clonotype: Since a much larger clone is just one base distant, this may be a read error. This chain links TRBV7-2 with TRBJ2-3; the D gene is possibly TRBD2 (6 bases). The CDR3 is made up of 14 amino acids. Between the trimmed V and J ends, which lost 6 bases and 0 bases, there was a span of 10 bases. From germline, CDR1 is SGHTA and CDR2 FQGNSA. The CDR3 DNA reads TGTGCCAGCAGACTTGGGACTAGCACAGATACGCAGTATTTT. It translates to CASRLGTSTDTQYF.

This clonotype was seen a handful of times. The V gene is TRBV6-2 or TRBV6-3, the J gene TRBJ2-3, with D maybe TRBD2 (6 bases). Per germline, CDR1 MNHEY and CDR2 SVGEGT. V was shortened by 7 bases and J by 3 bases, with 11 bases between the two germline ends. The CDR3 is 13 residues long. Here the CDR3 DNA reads TGTGCCAGCATTCGGGAGCAGACAGATACGCAGTATTTT. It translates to CASIREQTDTQYF.

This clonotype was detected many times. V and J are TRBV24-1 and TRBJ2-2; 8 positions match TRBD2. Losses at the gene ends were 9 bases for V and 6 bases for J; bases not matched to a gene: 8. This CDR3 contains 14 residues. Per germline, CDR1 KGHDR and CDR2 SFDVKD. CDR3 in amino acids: CATGSGRAPGELFF. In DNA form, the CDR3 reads TGTGCCACCGGATCCGGGAGGGCCCCCGGGGAGCTGTTTTTT.

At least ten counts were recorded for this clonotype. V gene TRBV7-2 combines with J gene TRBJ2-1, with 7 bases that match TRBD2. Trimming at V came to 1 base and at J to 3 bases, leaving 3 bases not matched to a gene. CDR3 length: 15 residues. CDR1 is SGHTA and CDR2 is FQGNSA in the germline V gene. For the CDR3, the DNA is TGTGCCAGCAGCTTAGAGGCTAGCGGCTACAATGAGCAGTTCTTC. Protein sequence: CASSLEASGYNEQFF.

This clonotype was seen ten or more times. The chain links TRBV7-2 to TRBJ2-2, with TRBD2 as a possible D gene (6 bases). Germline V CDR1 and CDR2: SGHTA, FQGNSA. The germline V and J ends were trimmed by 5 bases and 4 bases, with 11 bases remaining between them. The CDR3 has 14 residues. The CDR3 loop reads CASSHGRGTGELFF. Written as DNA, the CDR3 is TGTGCCAGCAGCCATGGGCGGGGCACCGGGGAGCTGTTTTTT.

CDR3 in DNA: TGTGCCAGCAGTGATGGACTAGCGGGAGGCTCAGATACGCAGTATTTT. It encodes CASSDGLAGGSDTQYF. The chain carries TRBV6-2 or TRBV6-3 and TRBJ2-3, with 14 bases matching TRBD2. Trimming took 5 bases from V and 4 from J; bases not matched to a gene: 5. Germline CDR1 and CDR2: MNHEY and SVGEGT. This CDR3 contains 16 residues.

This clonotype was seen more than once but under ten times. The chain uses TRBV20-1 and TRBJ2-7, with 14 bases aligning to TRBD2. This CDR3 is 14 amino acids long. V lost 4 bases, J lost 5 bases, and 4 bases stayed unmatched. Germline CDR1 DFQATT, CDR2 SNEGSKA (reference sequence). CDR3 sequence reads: CSAKTGLAGDEQYF. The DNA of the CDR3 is TGCAGTGCTAAAACGGGACTAGCGGGAGACGAGCAGTACTTC.

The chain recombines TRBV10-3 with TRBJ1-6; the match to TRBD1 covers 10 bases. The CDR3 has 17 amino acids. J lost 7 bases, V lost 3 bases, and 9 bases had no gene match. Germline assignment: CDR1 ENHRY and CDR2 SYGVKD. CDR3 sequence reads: CAISETDRGLLNSPLHF. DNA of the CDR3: TGTGCCATCAGTGAAACCGACAGGGGGCTATTGAATTCACCCCTCCACTTT.

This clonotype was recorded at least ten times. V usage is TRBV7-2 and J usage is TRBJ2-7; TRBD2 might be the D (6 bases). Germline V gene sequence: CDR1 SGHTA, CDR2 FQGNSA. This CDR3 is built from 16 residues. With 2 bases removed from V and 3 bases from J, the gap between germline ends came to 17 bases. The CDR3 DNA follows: TGTGCCAGCAGCTTACTAGCGATAACGCGGGACTACGAGCAGTACTTC. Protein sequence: CASSLLAITRDYEQYF. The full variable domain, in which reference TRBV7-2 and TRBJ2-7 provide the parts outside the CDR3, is GAGVSQSPSNKVTEKGKDVELRCDPISGHTALYWYRQSLGQGLEFLIYFQGNSAPDKSGLPSDRFSAERTGGSVSTLTIQRTQQEDSAVYLCASSLLAITRDYEQYFGPGTRLTVT.

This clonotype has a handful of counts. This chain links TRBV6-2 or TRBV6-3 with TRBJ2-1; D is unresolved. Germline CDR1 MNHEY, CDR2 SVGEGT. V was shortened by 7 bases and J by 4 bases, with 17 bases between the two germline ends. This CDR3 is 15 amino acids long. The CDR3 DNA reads TGTGCCAGCACCCCATTGGCCAGGTGGTACAATGAGCAGTTCTTC. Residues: CASTPLARWYNEQFF.